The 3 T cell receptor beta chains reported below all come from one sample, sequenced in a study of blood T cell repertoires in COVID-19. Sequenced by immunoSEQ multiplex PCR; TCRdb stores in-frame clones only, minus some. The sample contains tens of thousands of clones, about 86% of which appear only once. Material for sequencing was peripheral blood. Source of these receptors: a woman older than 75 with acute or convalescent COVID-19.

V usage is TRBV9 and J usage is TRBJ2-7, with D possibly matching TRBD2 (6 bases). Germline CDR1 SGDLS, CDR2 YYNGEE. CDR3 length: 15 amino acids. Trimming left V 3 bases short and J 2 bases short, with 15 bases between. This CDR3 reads CASSGRPGGTYEQYF. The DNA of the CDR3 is TGTGCCAGCAGCGGCCGCCCTGGGGGGACCTACGAGCAGTACTTC.

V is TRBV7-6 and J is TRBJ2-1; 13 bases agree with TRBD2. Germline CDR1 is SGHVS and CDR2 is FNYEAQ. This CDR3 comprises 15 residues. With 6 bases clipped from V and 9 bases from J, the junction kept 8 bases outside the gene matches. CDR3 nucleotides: TGTGCCAGCAGTAGAGGACTAGCGGGGGAGGGTGAGCAGTTCTTC. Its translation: CASSRGLAGEGEQFF.

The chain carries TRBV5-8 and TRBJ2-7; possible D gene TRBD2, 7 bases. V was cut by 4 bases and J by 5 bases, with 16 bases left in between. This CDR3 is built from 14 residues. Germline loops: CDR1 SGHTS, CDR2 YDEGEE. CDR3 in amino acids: CASSLYPRGHEQYF. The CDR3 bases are TGTGCCAGCAGCCTCTATCCGCGGGGGCACGAGCAGTACTTC.